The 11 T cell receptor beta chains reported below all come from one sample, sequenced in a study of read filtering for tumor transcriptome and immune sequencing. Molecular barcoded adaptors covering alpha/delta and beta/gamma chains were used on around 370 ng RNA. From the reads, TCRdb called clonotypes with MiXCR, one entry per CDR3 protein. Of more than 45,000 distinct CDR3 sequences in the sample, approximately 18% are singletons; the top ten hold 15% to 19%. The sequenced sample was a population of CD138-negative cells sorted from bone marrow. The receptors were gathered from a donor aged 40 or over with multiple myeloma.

This chain's CDR3 is CASRAQGSQFF. As DNA, the CDR3 is TGTGCCAGCAGGGCCCAAGGGAGCCAGTTCTTC. V gene TRBV2 combines with J gene TRBJ2-1; tentative D call: TRBD2 (5 bases). Germline V gene lookup returns CDR1 SNHLY and CDR2 FYNNEI. V lost 6 bases to trimming and J lost 13 bases, with 13 bases between them. This CDR3 comprises 11 residues. The full variable domain, rest sourced from reference TRBV2 and TRBJ2-1, is EPEVTQTPSHQVTQMGQEVILRCVPISNHLYFYWYRQILGQKVEFLVSFYNNEISEKSEIFDDQFSVERPDGSNFTLKIRSTKLEDSAMYFCASRAQGSQFFGPGTRLTVL.

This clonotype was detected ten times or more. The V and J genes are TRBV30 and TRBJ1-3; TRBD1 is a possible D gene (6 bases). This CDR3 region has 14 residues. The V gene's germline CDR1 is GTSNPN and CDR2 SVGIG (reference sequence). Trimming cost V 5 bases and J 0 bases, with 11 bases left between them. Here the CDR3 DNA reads TGTGCCTGGGGTACAGGGAGCTCTGGAAACACCATATATTTT. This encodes CAWGTGSSGNTIYF.

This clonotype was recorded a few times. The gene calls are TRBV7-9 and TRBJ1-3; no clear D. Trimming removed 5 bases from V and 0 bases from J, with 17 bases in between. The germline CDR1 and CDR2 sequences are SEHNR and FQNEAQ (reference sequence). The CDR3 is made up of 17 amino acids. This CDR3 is CASSHIGGRSSGNTIYF. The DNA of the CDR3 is TGTGCCAGCAGCCACATAGGCGGCAGGAGCTCTGGAAACACCATATATTTT.

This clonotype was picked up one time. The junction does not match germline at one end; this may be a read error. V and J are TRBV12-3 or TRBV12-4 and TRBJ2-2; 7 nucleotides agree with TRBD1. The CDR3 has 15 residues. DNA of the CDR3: TGCGCCAGCAGGTTCCGACAGGGAACCACCGGGGAGCTGTTTTTT. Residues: CASRFRQGTTGELFF.

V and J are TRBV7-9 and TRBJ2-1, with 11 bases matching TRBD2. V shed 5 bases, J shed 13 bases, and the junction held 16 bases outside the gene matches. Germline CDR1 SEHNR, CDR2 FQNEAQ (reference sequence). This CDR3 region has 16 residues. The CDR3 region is CASSPWVLAGASEQFF. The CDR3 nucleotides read TGTGCCAGCAGCCCTTGGGTACTAGCGGGAGCCTCTGAACAGTTCTTC. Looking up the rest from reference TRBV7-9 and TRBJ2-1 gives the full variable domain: DTGVSQNPRHKITKRGQNVTFRCDPISEHNRLYWYRQTLGQGPEFLTYFQNEAQLEKSRLLSDRFSAERPKGSFSTLEIQRTEQGDSAMYLCASSPWVLAGASEQFFGPGTRLTVL.

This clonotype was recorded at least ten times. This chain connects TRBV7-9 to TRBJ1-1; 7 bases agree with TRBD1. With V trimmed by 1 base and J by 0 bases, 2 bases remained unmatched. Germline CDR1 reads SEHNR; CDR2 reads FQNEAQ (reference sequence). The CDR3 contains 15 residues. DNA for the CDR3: TGTGCCAGCAGCTTAGTGGGACAGATGAACACTGAAGCTTTCTTT. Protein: CASSLVGQMNTEAFF.

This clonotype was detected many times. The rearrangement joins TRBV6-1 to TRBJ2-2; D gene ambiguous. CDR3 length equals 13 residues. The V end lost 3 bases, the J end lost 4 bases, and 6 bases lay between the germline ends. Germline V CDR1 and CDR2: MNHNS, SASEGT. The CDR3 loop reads CASSESATGELFF. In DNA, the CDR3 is TGTGCCAGCAGTGAGTCAGCCACCGGGGAGCTGTTTTTT.

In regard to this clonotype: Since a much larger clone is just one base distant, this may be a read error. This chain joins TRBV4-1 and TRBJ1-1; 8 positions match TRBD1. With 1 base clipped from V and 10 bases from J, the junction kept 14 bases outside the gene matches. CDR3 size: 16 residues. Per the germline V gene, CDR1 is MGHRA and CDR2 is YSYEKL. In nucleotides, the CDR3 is TGCGCCAGCAGCCAAGTTATGGGGACAGGTCCACGGCGAGCTTTCTTT. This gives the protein CASSQVMGTGPRRAFF.

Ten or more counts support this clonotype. CDR3 amino acids: CASSLQLGQQGTDTQYF. The CDR3 nucleotides are TGCGCCAGCAGCCTTCAACTCGGACAGCAGGGCACAGATACGCAGTATTTT. This rearrangement joins TRBV5-1 to TRBJ2-3; the D gene is possibly TRBD1 (6 bases). The CDR3 covers 17 residues. From germline, CDR1 is SGHRS and CDR2 YFSETQ. V was clipped by 4 bases and J by 1 base, with 19 bases between them.

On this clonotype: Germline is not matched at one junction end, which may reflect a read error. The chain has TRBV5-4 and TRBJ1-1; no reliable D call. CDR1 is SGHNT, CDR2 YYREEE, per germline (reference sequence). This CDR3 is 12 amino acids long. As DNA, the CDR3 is TGTGACAGCAGCCCCCGGAGCGAAGGAGCTTTCTTT. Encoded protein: CDSSPRSEGAFF.

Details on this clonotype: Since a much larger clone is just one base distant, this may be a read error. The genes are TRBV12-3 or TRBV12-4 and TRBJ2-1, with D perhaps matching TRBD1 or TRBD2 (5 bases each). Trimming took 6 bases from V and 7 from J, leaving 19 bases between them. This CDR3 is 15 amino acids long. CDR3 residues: CASSPRGAAGNEQFF. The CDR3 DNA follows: TGTGCCAGCAGCCCACGGGGCGCCGCTGGGAATGAGCAGTTCTTC.